This is a list of T cell receptor beta chains from one sample in a study of response to subunit inactivated influenza vaccine. TCRdb reprocessed the RT-PCR reads with MiXCR, giving one entry per CDR3 protein. The sample yields around 200,000 distinct CDR3 sequences, 14% seen once. This material consisted of CD8+ T cells sorted from PBMCs, taken approximately 5 days after vaccination. Receptors were obtained from a man aged 50-59 years who received an inactivated influenza vaccine. The CDR3 runs from the conserved cysteine through the conserved F or W. D genes are given only for firm matches. The size field is filled for only some rows; it gives once, few, many or a size class.

>TRBV12-3/TRBV12-4|TRBJ1-1|.|TRBD1
CASSSGGVAEAFF
TGTGCCAGCAGTTCAGGGGGCGTTGCTGAAGCTTTCTTT
>TRBV29-1|TRBJ1-1|many|TRBD1
CSVVGTGNTEAFF
TGCAGCGTTGTGGGGACAGGAAACACTGAAGCTTTCTTT
>TRBV20-1|TRBJ2-7|few|.
CSARARGGVIYEQYF
TGCAGTGCTAGAGCCAGGGGGGGGGTGATCTACGAGCAGTACTTC
>TRBV27|TRBJ2-6|.|.
CASTPGSSGANVLTF
TGTGCCAGCACTCCGGGTAGCTCTGGGGCCAACGTCCTGACTTTC
>TRBV2|TRBJ1-2|.|.
CASSGREDYGYTF
TGTGCCAGCAGTGGAAGGGAGGACTATGGCTACACCTTC
>TRBV28|TRBJ2-7|many|TRBD1
CASSYKTGVATYEQYF
TGTGCCAGCAGTTATAAAACAGGGGTCGCCACCTACGAGCAGTACTTC
>TRBV5-1|TRBJ1-2|.|.
CASSLIRDGGYSF
TGCGCCAGCAGCTTGATCCGAGACGGTGGCTACAGCTTC
>TRBV20-1|TRBJ2-5|.|TRBD2
CSARDRVAGGRTQYF
TGCAGTGCTAGAGATCGGGTAGCGGGGGGGAGGACCCAGTACTTC
>TRBV9|TRBJ2-3|.|.
CAGSIGTAGGTDTQYF
TGTGCCGGCAGCATAGGAACGGCCGGGGGCACAGATACGCAGTATTTT
>TRBV7-9|TRBJ1-2|few|.
CASSPFLGGGYGYTF
TGTGCCAGCAGCCCCTTCTTGGGGGGAGGCTATGGCTACACCTTC
>TRBV28|TRBJ2-3|few|.
CASSLWTVSNADTQYF
TGTGCCAGCAGTTTATGGACAGTTTCCAACGCAGATACGCAGTATTTT
>TRBV12-3/TRBV12-4|TRBJ2-5|few|TRBD1
CASSSIPGQGVGQETQYF
TGTGCCAGCAGTTCAATCCCCGGACAGGGGGTTGGGCAAGAGACCCAGTACTTC
>TRBV25-1|TRBJ1-5|few|.
CASSESTGNQPQHF
TGTGCCAGCAGTGAAAGCACGGGCAATCAGCCCCAGCATTTT
>TRBV7-3|TRBJ2-3|few|TRBD2
CASSLTGAGGPDTQYF
TGTGCCAGCAGCTTAACAGGAGCGGGAGGGCCAGATACGCAGTATTTT
>TRBV12-3/TRBV12-4|TRBJ1-2|few|TRBD1
CASSLMKGAQGYTF
TGTGCCAGCAGTTTAATGAAGGGGGCGCAGGGCTACACCTTC
>TRBV12-3/TRBV12-4|TRBJ2-3|few|.
CASSLIIRASTDTQYF
TGTGCCAGCAGTTTAATCATCCGTGCTAGCACAGATACGCAGTATTTT
>TRBV10-2|TRBJ1-2|many|TRBD1
CASSEEVGTGRRGYTF
TGCGCCAGCAGTGAAGAAGTTGGGACAGGGCGAAGAGGCTACACCTTC
>TRBV15|TRBJ2-6|.|.
CATGVVAGANVLTF
TGTGCCACCGGGGTAGTAGCTGGGGCCAACGTCCTGACTTTC
>TRBV19|TRBJ2-2|.|.
CASSILGANTGELFF
TGTGCCAGTAGTATCTTGGGGGCGAACACCGGGGAGCTGTTTTTT
>TRBV30|TRBJ2-7|.|TRBD2
CAWSLAGIYEQYF
TGTGCCTGGTCGCTAGCGGGGATCTACGAGCAGTACTTC
>TRBV10-3|TRBJ2-1|few|TRBD2
CAISVRPGGNEQFF
TGTGCCATCAGTGTAAGACCGGGGGGGAATGAGCAGTTCTTC
>TRBV19|TRBJ1-1|.|.
CASSIVTGPRYTEAFF
TGTGCCAGTAGTATTGTTACAGGGCCACGTTACACTGAAGCTTTCTTT
>TRBV7-2|TRBJ2-7|.|TRBD1
CASSPGTGYAEQYF
TGTGCCAGCAGCCCGGGGACAGGGTATGCCGAGCAGTACTTC
>TRBV28|TRBJ1-2|few|.
CASSIFSGRFQTYTF
TGTGCCAGCAGCATCTTTTCAGGTCGTTTTCAGACCTACACCTTC
>TRBV5-1|TRBJ1-1|many|.
CASSPGAGTEAFF
TGCGCCAGCAGCCCCGGCGCGGGGACTGAAGCTTTCTTT
>TRBV28|TRBJ1-3|.|.
CASSLGTLTGVSGNTIYF
TGTGCCAGCAGTTTAGGGACGCTGACAGGCGTCTCTGGAAACACCATATATTTT
>TRBV6-5|TRBJ2-1|.|TRBD2
CASSYSSGGSYNEQFF
TGTGCCAGCAGTTACTCATCGGGGGGCTCCTACAATGAGCAGTTCTTC
>TRBV12-3/TRBV12-4|TRBJ1-2|few|.
CASTGGVNYGYTF
TGTGCCAGCACGGGGGGAGTGAACTATGGCTACACCTTC
>TRBV7-9|TRBJ2-1|few|.
CASSSYSDEQFF
TGTGCCAGCAGCTCCTATTCGGATGAGCAGTTCTTC
>TRBV4-1|TRBJ2-1|few|.
CASSQERSAYEQFF
TGCGCCAGCAGCCAAGAGCGTTCTGCCTACGAGCAGTTCTTC
>TRBV11-2|TRBJ2-1|.|TRBD1
CASSYRDRGIYNEQFF
TGTGCCAGCAGCTACCGGGACAGGGGAATCTATAATGAGCAGTTCTTC
>TRBV6-2/TRBV6-3|TRBJ2-5|.|TRBD1
CASCRDRETQYF
TGTGCCAGCTGCCGGGACAGAGAGACCCAGTACTTC
>TRBV29-1|TRBJ2-7|.|TRBD1
CSSGPSWGTGDFGEQYF
TGCAGCTCGGGGCCCTCGTGGGGGACAGGGGATTTCGGCGAGCAGTACTTC
>TRBV11-2|TRBJ2-7|.|TRBD1
CASSRRDSAYEQYF
TGTGCCAGCAGCCGCAGGGACAGCGCCTACGAGCAGTACTTC
>TRBV4-3|TRBJ2-1|.|TRBD2
CASSPSGGLHEQFF
TGCGCCAGCAGCCCTAGCGGGGGGTTGCATGAGCAGTTCTTC
>TRBV6-2/TRBV6-3|TRBJ2-1|.|TRBD2
CASSAGVQVVEQFF
TGTGCCAGTTCAGCGGGAGTGCAGGTGGTTGAGCAGTTCTTC
>TRBV7-9|TRBJ1-1|.|.
CASSLAAVNTEAFF
TGTGCCAGCAGCTTAGCCGCAGTGAACACTGAAGCTTTCTTT
>TRBV29-1|TRBJ1-1|many|.
CSAGGFQGSEAFF
TGCAGCGCCGGCGGATTCCAGGGCTCTGAAGCTTTCTTT
>TRBV6-2/TRBV6-3|TRBJ2-1|.|.
CASSISGAYNEQFF
TGTGCCAGCAGTATTAGCGGTGCCTACAATGAGCAGTTCTTC
>TRBV11-2|TRBJ2-7|.|TRBD1
CASSLYRGSYEQYF
TGTGCCAGCAGCTTATACAGGGGGTCCTACGAGCAGTACTTC
>TRBV7-9|TRBJ1-2|few|TRBD1
CASSAGQGDYGYTF
TGTGCCAGCAGCGCCGGACAGGGGGACTATGGCTACACCTTC
>TRBV13|TRBJ2-3|.|.
CASILILAGRIDTQYF
TGTGCCAGCATTTTAATCCTGGCAGGGAGAATAGATACGCAGTATTTT
>TRBV12-3/TRBV12-4|TRBJ2-2|few|TRBD2
CASSELAGAGGELFF
TGTGCCAGCAGCGAACTAGCGGGAGCGGGCGGGGAGCTGTTTTTT
>TRBV20-1|TRBJ2-7|.|.
CSGRQDYEQYF
TGCAGTGGGAGGCAAGACTACGAGCAGTACTTC
>TRBV24-1|TRBJ1-5|few|.
CATSDLGQPQHF
TGTGCCACCAGTGATCTCGGCCAGCCCCAGCATTTT
>TRBV3-1|TRBJ2-7|.|.
CASRGELYEQYF
TGTGCCAGCAGGGGCGAACTCTACGAGCAGTACTTC
>TRBV6-5|TRBJ2-1|.|.
CASSYSGEGDGKQFF
TGTGCCAGCAGTTACTCAGGGGAGGGGGACGGTAAGCAGTTCTTC
>TRBV12-2|TRBJ1-5|.|.
CASRLAVREPDGNQPQHF
TGTGCAAGTCGCTTAGCAGTCAGGGAGCCGGATGGCAATCAGCCCCAGCATTTT
>TRBV11-2|TRBJ2-7|many|.
CASSLDRDRRWEQYF
TGTGCCAGCAGCTTAGATCGAGACAGGCGGTGGGAGCAGTACTTC
>TRBV7-8|TRBJ2-2|.|.
CASNWGNTGELFF
TGTGCCAGCAACTGGGGGAACACCGGGGAGCTGTTTTTT
>TRBV7-6|TRBJ1-1|.|.
CASSLAENTEAFF
TGTGCCAGCAGCTTAGCAGAGAACACTGAAGCTTTCTTT
>TRBV12-3/TRBV12-4|TRBJ2-7|few|.
CASSLGSYSYEQYF
TGTGCCAGCAGTTTAGGCTCTTATAGTTACGAGCAGTACTTC
>TRBV29-1|TRBJ2-1|.|TRBD1
CSVEEGGRGIWDEQFF
TGCAGCGTTGAAGAAGGGGGCAGGGGGATTTGGGATGAGCAGTTCTTC